This T cell receptor beta chain comes out of a study of blood T cells in healthy people across ages. Study results and limitations: Roughly linear age-related decline in beta diversity appeared, significant by age around 40.

The J segment lost 6 bases and the V segment lost 2 bases, leaving 2 bases of the junction unmatched. Germline V gene sequence: CDR1 DFQATT, CDR2 SNEGSKA (reference sequence). This CDR3 has 12 residues. The authors ran a second PCR of about 6 to 12 cycles using a sample-barcoded 5' primer and a J-beta primer mix. Every cDNA molecule carried a tag from a template-switch adaptor bearing 12 random nucleotides. In TCRdb, the 5' RACE reads were re-called with MiXCR into one record per CDR3 protein. The sample consists of 1,500,000 or so distinct CDR3 sequences, about 45% of them appearing once. Those donating, healthy Caucasian individuals from Russia, were aged about 6 to 90. Total RNA amounts of at least 5.5 micrograms were extracted per sample. This clonotype appeared a few times. What it binds is not known.

The sample comprised blood. The TCR originated in a woman aged 18-29 years in good health. The genes are TRBV20-1 and TRBJ2-7, with 9 nucleotides matching TRBD1. The CDR3 region has the DNA TGCAGTGCTAGAACAGGGGGCGGCGAGCAGTACTTC. Translating gives CSARTGGGEQYF.